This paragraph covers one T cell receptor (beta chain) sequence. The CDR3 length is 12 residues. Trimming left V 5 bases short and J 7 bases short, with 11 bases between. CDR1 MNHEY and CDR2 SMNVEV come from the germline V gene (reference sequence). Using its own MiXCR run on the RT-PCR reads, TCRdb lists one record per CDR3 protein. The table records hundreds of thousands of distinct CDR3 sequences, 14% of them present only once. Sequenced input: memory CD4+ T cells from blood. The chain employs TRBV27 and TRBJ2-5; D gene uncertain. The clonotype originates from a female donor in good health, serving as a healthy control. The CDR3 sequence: CASSPPLGTQYF. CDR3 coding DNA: TGTGCCAGCAGTCCCCCTCTCGGGACCCAGTACTTC.